This T cell receptor beta chain was captured by sequencing in a study of cytomegalovirus exposure and HLA in healthy donors. Broader study findings: As a later analysis revealed, most CMV-associated TCR beta chains appeared HLA-restricted.

It was with 60 Vbeta and 13 Jbeta primers that the PCR ran. The assay was immunoSEQ multiplex PCR, and TCRdb's table has in-frame clones only and misses some. Among approximately 120,000 clones listed, roughly 75% were seen once. Trimming cost V 0 bases and J 8 bases, with 14 bases left between them. From germline, CDR1 is SGHRS and CDR2 YFSETQ. This CDR3 region has 14 residues. Note on this clone: Its antigen is not identified.

The rearrangement uses TRBV5-1 and TRBJ1-2; weak D call: TRBD1 (5 bases). The sample comprised PBMCs. The sequence was obtained from a woman aged 50 to 60 in good health and CMV-seronegative. In nucleotides, the CDR3 is TGCGCCAGCAGCTTGGGTCAGGGTCTCGGCGGCTACACCTTC. It yields the protein CASSLGQGLGGYTF. Combining the CDR3 with reference TRBV5-1 and TRBJ1-2 gives the whole variable domain KAGVTQTPRYLIKTRGQQVTLSCSPISGHRSVSWYQQTPGQGLQFLFEYFSETQRNKGNFPGRFSGRQFSNSRSEMNVSTLELGDSALYLCASSLGQGLGGYTFGSGTRLTVV.